This is a list of T cell receptor beta chains from one sample in a study of T cell responses to AZD1222 COVID-19 vaccine. Sequenced by immunoSEQ multiplex PCR; TCRdb stores in-frame clones only, minus some. The sample shows about 79,000 clones, roughly nine tenths of them seen only once. Sequenced material: peripheral blood, taken on day 0 of MenACWY control vaccination. The receptors stem from an adult in good health. Both conserved end residues are part of each CDR3. The D gene is left open where the match is weak. Clone sizes are given selectively: once, few, many, or a class where the clone is expanded.

V	size	J	D	DNA	CDR3
TRBV7-8	-	TRBJ2-1	TRBD2	TGTGCCAGCAGCTTTCGCGCGGGAGGTTTCTACAATGAGCAGTTCTTC	CASSFRAGGFYNEQFF
TRBV10-1	-	TRBJ2-7	TRBD2	TGCGCCAGCAGTGGAAGTATTAGCGGGGGACATAATTACTACGAGCAGTACTTC	CASSGSISGGHNYYEQYF
TRBV28	-	TRBJ2-7	-	TGTGCCAGCAGTTTAGGGGGAAGATTGCCCTACGAGCAGTACTTC	CASSLGGRLPYEQYF
TRBV6-1	-	TRBJ2-7	-	TGTGCCAGCAGTGATATGGCACAGGGCACCTACGAGCAGTACTTC	CASSDMAQGTYEQYF
TRBV28	-	TRBJ1-2	-	TGTGCCAGCAGTTTGGCCACAGGGAATTATGGCTACACCTTC	CASSLATGNYGYTF
TRBV5-1	-	TRBJ2-7	-	TGCGCCAGCAGCTTGAGTGGCCAGTCAACAGGGTCCTCCGAGCAGTACTTC	CASSLSGQSTGSSEQYF
TRBV3-1/TRBV3-2	-	TRBJ1-1	-	TGTGCCAGCAGTCAAAAACTACAGCCCCTTCCGAACACTGAAGCTTTCTTT	CASSQKLQPLPNTEAFF
TRBV18	-	TRBJ1-1	-	TGTGCCAGCTCACCAATAAGGGAGGGGGAAGCTTTCTTT	CASSPIREGEAFF
TRBV6-5	once	TRBJ1-2	-	TGTGCCAGCAGTTATGGCTATGGCTACACCTTC	CASSYGYGYTF
TRBV12-3/TRBV12-4	-	TRBJ1-2	-	TGTGCCAGCAGGGGTGCGGGAAACTATGGCTACACCTTC	CASRGAGNYGYTF
TRBV18	few	TRBJ2-3	-	TGTGCCAGCTCATCCCGGGACGCCACAGATACGCAGTATTTT	CASSSRDATDTQYF
TRBV4-1	-	TRBJ2-2	-	TGCGCCAGCAGCCAAGCTCAAGGCAGGGGATTAGGGAACACCGGGGAGCTGTTTTTT	CASSQAQGRGLGNTGELFF
TRBV5-4	-	TRBJ2-1	TRBD2	TGTGCCAGCAGCTTGGGACTAGCGGGAGTTGGTGAGCAGTTCTTC	CASSLGLAGVGEQFF
TRBV5-1	-	TRBJ2-5	-	TGCGCCAGCGCGCGACGGATCCAAGAGACCCAGTACTTC	CASARRIQETQYF
TRBV18	-	TRBJ2-5	-	TGTGCCAGCTCACCAAGTATTCAGGGAGAAGAGACCCAGTACTTC	CASSPSIQGEETQYF
TRBV2	few	TRBJ2-7	-	TGTGCCAGCAGTGAAGCGCGGGGGACAGGTTTGCAGTACTTC	CASSEARGTGLQYF
TRBV28	-	TRBJ2-3	-	TGTGCCAGCACCACGGGCGAATACACAGATACGCAGTATTTT	CASTTGEYTDTQYF
TRBV5-5	-	TRBJ1-2	-	TGTGCCAGCAGCAAAGTGTTCCCACCGGACTACTATGGCTACACCTTC	CASSKVFPPDYYGYTF
TRBV18	-	TRBJ2-7	TRBD1	TGTGCCAGCTCACAAGAGGGCGACAGGGGCCGCTACGAGCAGTACTTC	CASSQEGDRGRYEQYF
TRBV2	-	TRBJ2-7	-	TGTGCCAGCAGCGCGGGACACTACTCCTACGAGCAGTACTTC	CASSAGHYSYEQYF
TRBV5-1	-	TRBJ1-3	-	TGCGCCAGCAGCTTGGAAGGGGGAAGGGGGAATCGTGGAAACACCATATATTTT	CASSLEGGRGNRGNTIYF
TRBV3-1/TRBV3-2	-	TRBJ2-2	-	TGTGCCAGCAGCCAAGAAGACACCGGGGAGCTGTTTTTT	CASSQEDTGELFF
TRBV2	-	TRBJ2-5	-	TGTGCCAGCAGAGAGGGGGTGGTAGAGACCCAGTACTTC	CASREGVVETQYF
TRBV24-1	-	TRBJ2-7	TRBD1	TGTGCCACCAGTGCATCAGGGGGAAGCGAGCAGTACTTC	CATSASGGSEQYF
TRBV27	-	TRBJ2-2	-	TGTGCCAGCACCAGGACACCCGACACCGGGGAGCTGTTTTTT	CASTRTPDTGELFF
TRBV28	-	TRBJ1-3	TRBD1	TGTGCCAGCAGTCCTCCGGGACAGGGGGTGTACACCATATATTTT	CASSPPGQGVYTIYF
TRBV27	-	TRBJ2-7	-	TGTGCCAGCAGTCCGGGACTGATCTACGAGCAGTACTTC	CASSPGLIYEQYF
TRBV24-1	-	TRBJ2-6	TRBD1	TGTGCCACCAGTTCGGGACAGGGTCCTCCTGGGGCCAACGTCCTGACTTTC	CATSSGQGPPGANVLTF
TRBV28	-	TRBJ1-5	TRBD1	TGTGCCAGCAGTTCCTCCCGGGACAGGGTCTACGGCAATCAGCCCCAGCATTTT	CASSSSRDRVYGNQPQHF
TRBV3-1/TRBV3-2	-	TRBJ2-3	-	TGTGCCAGCGCTCGATCGGGAGATACGCAGTATTTT	CASARSGDTQYF
TRBV11-2	-	TRBJ1-6	-	TGTGCCAGCAGCCTGGGGAATAATTCACCCCTCCACTTT	CASSLGNNSPLHF
TRBV30	-	TRBJ1-5	-	TGTGCCTGGAGTGTACAAGGGGCTAGCAATCAGCCCCAGCATTTT	CAWSVQGASNQPQHF
TRBV10-3	-	TRBJ2-5	-	TGTGCCATCAGTGGGGGGGCGGGAGAGACCCAGTACTTC	CAISGGAGETQYF
TRBV18	-	TRBJ1-5	-	TGTGCCAGCTCACCACGGGTAGGTGACAATCAGCCCCAGCATTTT	CASSPRVGDNQPQHF
TRBV7-2	-	TRBJ2-3	-	TGTGCCAGCAGCTTTGTAGCGGACCAGGTGGATACGCAGTATTTT	CASSFVADQVDTQYF
TRBV28	-	TRBJ2-3	TRBD2	TGTGCCAGCAGCAAAACCCGAAGCGGGGGAGCTAGCACAGATACGCAGTATTTT	CASSKTRSGGASTDTQYF
TRBV28	-	TRBJ1-2	TRBD1	TGTGCCACCGTTCCGGGACAGCACTATGGCTACACCTTC	CATVPGQHYGYTF
TRBV12-5	-	TRBJ2-4	TRBD2	TGTGCTAGTGGTCAGGGACTAGCGGGGGGGAGTCTTGTCAAAAACATTCAGTACTTC	CASGQGLAGGSLVKNIQYF
TRBV7-9	-	TRBJ2-7	TRBD1	TGTGCCAGCAGGACAGGGGTAGAGCAGTACTTC	CASRTGVEQYF
TRBV6-6	few	TRBJ1-3	-	TGTGCCAGCACCCAGACCGGATTCTCTGGAAACACCATATATTTT	CASTQTGFSGNTIYF
TRBV5-1	few	TRBJ2-5	TRBD1	TGCGCCAGCAGCTTCCCGGGACAGGAAGGTGGGACCCAGTACTTC	CASSFPGQEGGTQYF
TRBV20-1	-	TRBJ1-2	-	TGCAGTGCTAGTCCGCCGTTGGATGGCTACACCTTC	CSASPPLDGYTF
TRBV21-1	-	TRBJ1-2	-	TGTGCCAGACAGGGGTGGAATTATGGCTACACCTTC	CARQGWNYGYTF
TRBV6-2/TRBV6-3	-	TRBJ2-6	-	TGTGCCAGCAGTTACATAAGCTCTGGGGCCAACGTCCTGACTTTC	CASSYISSGANVLTF
TRBV7-2	few	TRBJ1-1	-	TGTGCCAGCAGCCCCAACAGAGACTCGAACACTGAAGCTTTCTTT	CASSPNRDSNTEAFF
TRBV7-9	-	TRBJ2-7	-	TGTGCCAGCAGCTTAGCGAAAAGCACAGGGCCTGAATCCTACGAGCAGTACTTC	CASSLAKSTGPESYEQYF
TRBV5-1	-	TRBJ1-4	-	TGCGCCAGCAGTCCGACAGCTTCAACTAATGAAAAACTGTTTTTT	CASSPTASTNEKLFF
TRBV11-2	once	TRBJ1-5	-	TGTGCCAGCAGCTTATTCGGGGATCAGCCCCAGCATTTT	CASSLFGDQPQHF
TRBV4-3	-	TRBJ2-7	-	TGCGCCAGCAGCCAAGAGGTGGGCTTCGCCTACGAGCAGTACTTC	CASSQEVGFAYEQYF
TRBV7-2	-	TRBJ2-5	-	TGTGCCAGCAGCACCCGATCGAGGTTTCAAGAGACCCAGTACTTC	CASSTRSRFQETQYF
TRBV28	-	TRBJ2-2	TRBD1	TGTGCCAGCAGTTTAATGGGGGGACAGGGGAACACCGGGGAGCTGTTTTTT	CASSLMGGQGNTGELFF
TRBV3-1/TRBV3-2	-	TRBJ2-3	-	TGTGCCAGCAGCCAAGGTGGACCCAGCACAGATACGCAGTATTTT	CASSQGGPSTDTQYF
TRBV2	-	TRBJ1-5	-	TGTGCCAGCAGTGAAGGAGGACCGAAGAATCAGCCCCAGCATTTT	CASSEGGPKNQPQHF
TRBV4-3	medium-sized	TRBJ1-2	-	TGCGCCAGCAGCCAAGAGGGAAACTATGGCTACACCTTC	CASSQEGNYGYTF
TRBV25-1	-	TRBJ2-2	-	TGTGCCAGCGGACACAGGGTGCTGTTTTTT	CASGHRVLFF
TRBV20-1	-	TRBJ2-1	TRBD1	TGCAGTGCAGACAGGGCGGTTGAGCAGTTCTTC	CSADRAVEQFF
TRBV27	-	TRBJ2-1	-	TGTGCCAGCACCGCCCGAGGAGGCAGGTCGGGGAATGAGCAGTTCTTC	CASTARGGRSGNEQFF
TRBV6-1	-	TRBJ1-2	-	TGTGCCAGCAGTGAACGAGGGGATTATGGCTACACCTTC	CASSERGDYGYTF